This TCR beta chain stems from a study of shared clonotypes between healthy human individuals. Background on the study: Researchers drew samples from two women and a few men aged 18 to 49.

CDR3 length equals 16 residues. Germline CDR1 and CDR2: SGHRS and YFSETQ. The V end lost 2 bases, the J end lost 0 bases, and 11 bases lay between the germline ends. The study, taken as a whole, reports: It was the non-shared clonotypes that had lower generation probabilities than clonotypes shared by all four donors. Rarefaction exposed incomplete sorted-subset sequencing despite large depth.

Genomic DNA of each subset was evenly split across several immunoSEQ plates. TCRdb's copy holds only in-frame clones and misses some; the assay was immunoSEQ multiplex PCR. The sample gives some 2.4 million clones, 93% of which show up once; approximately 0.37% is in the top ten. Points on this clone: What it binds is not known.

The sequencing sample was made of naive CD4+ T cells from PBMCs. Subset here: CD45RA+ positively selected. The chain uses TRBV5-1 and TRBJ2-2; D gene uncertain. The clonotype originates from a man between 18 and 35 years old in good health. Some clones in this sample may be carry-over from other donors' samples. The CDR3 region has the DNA TGCGCCAGCAGCTTCTTATCGGCAACGAACACCGGGGAGCTGTTTTTT. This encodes CASSFLSATNTGELFF. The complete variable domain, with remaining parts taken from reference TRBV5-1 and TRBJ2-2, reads KAGVTQTPRYLIKTRGQQVTLSCSPISGHRSVSWYQQTPGQGLQFLFEYFSETQRNKGNFPGRFSGRQFSNSRSEMNVSTLELGDSALYLCASSFLSATNTGELFFGEGSRLTVL.